The T cell receptor (beta chain) described here comes from a study of cytomegalovirus exposure and HLA in healthy donors (dated by TCRdb to about 2017). About the investigation overall: In an earlier analysis of roughly 500 of the donors, approximately 300 Gb of sequence data and approximately 100 million unique TCR beta sequences from about 179 million T cells were reported. About 300 gigabases of sequencing data and approximately 85 million unique TCR sequences were included in an early release covering 550 to 800 HLA-typed donors. Of the 300 to 400 genotyped donors, approximately 83% fell in the genetic ancestry cluster associated with self-reported Caucasian donors. The study aimed to test whether signatures of past pathogen exposure could be identified by cataloging public T cell receptors. The study profiled the T cell repertoires of some 610 subjects by immunosequencing and related them to cytomegalovirus serostatus. In addition to the first cohort of roughly 700 subjects, a separate validation cohort of 120 different subjects was used. To predict cytomegalovirus infection status, the study combined high-throughput TCR immunosequencing, statistical association of individual TCRs with disease status, and machine learning. A later analysis re-examined previously published TCR beta repertoires from about 700 donors and added high-resolution HLA genotyping to investigate patterns of TCR occurrence. The later analysis used no new phenotypic data to find candidate immune exposures, relying instead on TCR beta sequences and their occurrence across donors. An earlier analysis of around 580 of the donors used high-throughput TCR beta sequencing to judge whether each TCR beta V gene segment behaved as functional or pseudogenic. Donor age, sex, ethnicity and CMV serostatus were compiled together with the repertoire data. A later genetic analysis used genome-wide SNP genotypes for about 65% of the roughly 670 donors, treating that subset as a discovery cohort. All discovery cohort repertoires had been generated using a single sequencing platform. HLA typing covered class I and class II loci at four-digit resolution. Typing coverage varied by locus: about 620-640 donors for A, B, C, DRB1 and DQB1; approximately 500 for DQA1; around 610 for DPA1; roughly 450 for DPB1. About 5 DR-DQ haplotypes were handled as single units for association and clustering, since linkage in the cohort was strong. Across some 400 genotyped donors of the cohort, an average of roughly 200,000 unique TCR beta nucleotide sequences per donor were sequenced, and around 19% of those sequences were non-productive. Overall results and qualifications from the work: In this cohort, only TCR beta chains were sequenced, and detectable features were limited by the absence of alpha or paired-chain data. The study gave a list of around 170 TCR beta chains associated with cytomegalovirus. The earlier analysis of almost 600 of the donors excluded roughly 17 rarely observed V segments, including chromosome 9 orphons, because counts were too low. The only immune exposure information available for the cohort was CMV serostatus. Most TCR sequences were observed very rarely across donors, whereas some public TCRs were present in many individuals. Three of the identified cytomegalovirus-associated TCR beta chains were confirmed in vitro to be specific for cytomegalovirus antigens. A further reported finding was that TCR beta sequences accurately predicted the HLA-A and HLA-B alleles for most subjects in the first cohort. Because HLA typing was missing for some donors at each locus, association tests included only the typed subset. When HLA alleles, especially DR and DQ, strongly co-occurred, attributing TCR associations to individual alleles was difficult. The presence/absence analyses assumed that sequencing depth was roughly uniform across donors, and that assumption may not be true. A cluster of highly shared sequence variants was judged likely to be a technical artifact of the sequencing pipeline. V-gene and J-gene trimming of TCR beta chains was associated with a missense DCLRE1C variant in a later genetic analysis, and the association was replicated in an independent cohort. Linkage disequilibrium might explain the correlated functional status among segregating V segments, but an unknown experimental factor could not be ruled out. In both the original and validation cohorts, the classifier was reported to diagnose cytomegalovirus status with high specificity and sensitivity. Most CMV-associated TCR beta chains appeared to be HLA-restricted in a later analysis, and the HLA associations seemed to be driven largely by CMV exposure. According to the authors, the approach could potentially be generalized to other disease states and immunological phenotypes. A later genetic analysis reported fewer N-insertions in productive TCRs among donors in an Asian-associated ancestry cluster than the approximately 670-donor mean. According to a later analysis, TCR association rates differed among HLA loci, with DRB1 alleles showing the most associated TCRs and HLA-C alleles showing the fewest. Some IMGT-functional V segments, including TRBV6-2 and TRBV6-3, could not be distinguished by the 87-base-pair reads and were therefore excluded. In an earlier analysis of more than 450 of the donors, most TCR beta V segments were observed in productive rearrangements about 87% or about 30% of the time, broadly matching IMGT annotations. A later analysis reported that several top co-occurrence clusters appeared linked to parvovirus B19, influenza, CMV and Epstein-Barr virus. At a false discovery rate of 0.05, a later analysis linked fewer than 20,000 TCR beta sequences to specific HLA alleles. In a later analysis, HLA-associated TCR beta chains showed more clonal expansion and lower generation probabilities than non-associated chains that were equally common.

On this clone itself: Its antigen target is currently unknown.

Its CDR3 holds 15 amino acids, cysteine through phenylalanine. Left in the record is the CDR3 DNA by itself, 45 bases read in frame from the first base. In the germline V gene, CDR1 corresponds to SGDLS and CDR2 to YYNGEE. The cohort was made up of about 610 healthy bone marrow donors. All cohort members were sampled while nominally healthy, although unrecorded immune exposures were likely present. The donor tested CMV seronegative and was one of the 352 seronegative cohort members. A peripheral blood sample was collected from each donor, and TCR beta sequencing was performed on peripheral blood mononuclear cells. Genomic DNA was extracted from the blood cell samples with the Qiagen DNeasy Blood Extraction Kit. Libraries were prepared through the immunoSEQ multiplex PCR assay. For the multiplex PCR, a mixture combining 60 forward primers for TCR Vbeta segments and 13 reverse primers for TCR Jbeta segments was used. Amplification of the CDR3 region of rearranged TCR beta genes was performed with a multiplex PCR assay on genomic DNA. Amplified TCR beta libraries were sequenced as 87-base-pair reads on the Illumina HiSeq System. Per the source publication's procedure: A later analysis tallied 80 million to 95 million unique TCR beta chains across the 650 to 750 repertoires, and roughly 11 million of those chains were shared by two or more donors. A nearest-neighbor algorithm error-corrected the raw reads and collapsed the reads into unique sequences, merging closely related sequences to remove PCR and sequencing errors. To assign V, D and J gene segments, CDR3 sequences were aligned to IMGT reference sequences. For a sequence to be retained, at least a six-nucleotide match to both a V gene segment and a J gene segment was required. Rearrangements were called productive when the CDR3 lacked stop codons and stayed in frame with V and J; all others were non-productive. Following IMGT convention, CDR3 was defined as the stretch from the second conserved V-encoded cysteine to the conserved J-encoded phenylalanine. In an earlier analysis of more than 550 of the donors, sequences lacking an unambiguous match to a single V gene segment were excluded. An earlier analysis of 550 to 650 of the donors classified V segments as functional when productive rearrangements were above 56.7% and as segregating when the standard deviation between donors was above 5%. A statistical classification framework was built for diagnosing cytomegalovirus status from the catalog of TCR beta chain sequences. V and J gene assignment, in a later analysis, came from comparing TCR nucleotide sequences with IMGT/GENE-DB human TR gene sequences. A later analysis assigned CDR3 sequences and most-parsimonious VDJ recombination scenarios with the TCRdist pipeline. A later analysis defined each TCR beta chain by its CDR3 amino acid sequence plus V-gene family, and excluded reads lacking a unique V-gene family. To address suspected cross-contamination and a sequencing artifact, a later analysis removed 592 highly shared, low-generation-probability nucleotide sequences. In a later analysis, a clonal expansion index was calculated for each public chain from normalized within-repertoire ranks of inferred template counts. In a later analysis, generation probabilities were computed with a VDJ recombination model fitted to out-of-frame rearrangements, and the resulting probabilities were checked against IGoR. In a later analysis, TCR-TCR, TCR-HLA and TCR-CMV co-occurrence was scored with hypergeometric tests, and a repertoire-size bias correction was applied to TCR pairs. False discovery rates were estimated in a later analysis by permuting HLA or CMV assignments 20 times. A later analysis grouped co-occurring TCRs with DBSCAN, adding TCRdist sequence similarity when clustering within HLA-allele-positive subsets. For co-occurrence clustering, repertoires with fewer than 30,000 or more than 120,000 public chains were excluded, along with five repertoires with anomalous nucleotide sharing. Drawn from immuneACCESS, this table holds only the in-frame rearrangements with V and J called that TCRdb kept. Clones are partly lost; checked studies trace under half to an unresolved V gene and leave the rest unexplained. D and trimming were read from the DNA, whereas the V and J calls and clone size are those reported in that table. The sample table on file contains approximately 42,000 clones. The ten largest clones capture approximately 8.8% of the sample.

This receptor was identified in a male donor in good health and CMV-seronegative. In this chain, TRBV9 is recombined with TRBJ2-7; the best D guess is TRBD2, with 5 bases matching. The DNA end lines up better with TRBJ2-5; the J call may be wrong. Sample: PBMCs. The CDR3 region: CASSVDGKGVETQYF. The nucleotide sequence is TGTGCCAGCAGCGTAGATGGGAAGGGAGTAGAGACCCAGTACTTC.